A selection of T cell receptor beta chains follows, all from one sample in a study of breast tumors, draining lymph nodes, adjacent tissues. One entry per CDR3 protein results from TCRdb running MiXCR on the multiplex PCR reads. The sample includes approximately 140,000 distinct CDR3 sequences, roughly 33% of them seen just once. Sequencing input: axillary lymph node tissue. The receptor source for this set is a female donor with breast cancer. Some clones in this sample may be carry-over from other donors' samples. Each CDR3 is given with its conserved first and last residue. D genes are given only for firm matches. For some rows the clone size is stated as once, few or many, or as a class when expanded; others skip it.

CDR3aa: CAIGAGPDQPQHF; CDR3nt: TGTGCCATCGGTGCGGGGCCTGATCAGCCCCAGCATTTT; v_gene: TRBV5-4; d_gene: -; abundance: many; j_gene: TRBJ1-5
CDR3aa: CASRRDRGQSGNKNQPQHF; CDR3nt: TGTGCCAGCAGGAGGGACAGGGGGCAATCCGGGAACAAAAATCAGCCCCAGCATTTT; v_gene: TRBV6-1; d_gene: TRBD1; abundance: many; j_gene: TRBJ1-5
CDR3aa: CVSSPGGTGTDTQYF; CDR3nt: TGTGTCAGCAGCCCGGGAGGTACAGGGACAGATACGCAGTATTTT; v_gene: TRBV5-4; d_gene: -; abundance: -; j_gene: TRBJ2-3
CDR3aa: CASSLLAGGVPDTQYF; CDR3nt: TGTGCCAGCAGCTTACTAGCGGGGGGCGTCCCAGATACGCAGTATTTT; v_gene: TRBV7-2; d_gene: TRBD2; abundance: once; j_gene: TRBJ2-3
CDR3aa: CASSPTGQGAYGYTF; CDR3nt: TGTGCCAGCAGTCCCACCGGACAGGGGGCCTATGGCTACACCTTC; v_gene: TRBV27; d_gene: TRBD1; abundance: few; j_gene: TRBJ1-2
CDR3aa: CASIGSQETQYF; CDR3nt: TGTGCCAGTATCGGCAGCCAAGAGACCCAGTACTTC; v_gene: TRBV19; d_gene: -; abundance: many; j_gene: TRBJ2-5
CDR3aa: CATRSNTGEPFF; CDR3nt: TGCGCCACCAGGTCTAACACCGGGGAGCCGTTTTTT; v_gene: TRBV24-1; d_gene: -; abundance: -; j_gene: TRBJ2-2
CDR3aa: CASRNLAQPQHF; CDR3nt: TGTGCCAGTAGGAACTTGGCCCAGCCCCAGCATTTT; v_gene: TRBV19; d_gene: -; abundance: many; j_gene: TRBJ1-5
CDR3aa: CASSQGQSSYEQYF; CDR3nt: TGTGCCAGCAGCCAGGGACAGTCCTCCTACGAGCAGTACTTC; v_gene: TRBV5-5; d_gene: TRBD1; abundance: many; j_gene: TRBJ2-7
CDR3aa: CASSHQTGPSGNTIYF; CDR3nt: TGCGCCAGCAGCCACCAGACAGGCCCCTCTGGAAACACCATATATTTT; v_gene: TRBV4-1; d_gene: -; abundance: many; j_gene: TRBJ1-3
CDR3aa: CASSRLAANTGELFF; CDR3nt: TGTGCCAGCAGCCGTTTAGCGGCGAACACCGGGGAGCTGTTTTTT; v_gene: TRBV3-1; d_gene: -; abundance: many; j_gene: TRBJ2-2
CDR3aa: CAWKFTSDWNEQFF; CDR3nt: TGTGCCTGGAAGTTTACCTCGGACTGGAATGAGCAGTTCTTC; v_gene: TRBV30; d_gene: -; abundance: many; j_gene: TRBJ2-1